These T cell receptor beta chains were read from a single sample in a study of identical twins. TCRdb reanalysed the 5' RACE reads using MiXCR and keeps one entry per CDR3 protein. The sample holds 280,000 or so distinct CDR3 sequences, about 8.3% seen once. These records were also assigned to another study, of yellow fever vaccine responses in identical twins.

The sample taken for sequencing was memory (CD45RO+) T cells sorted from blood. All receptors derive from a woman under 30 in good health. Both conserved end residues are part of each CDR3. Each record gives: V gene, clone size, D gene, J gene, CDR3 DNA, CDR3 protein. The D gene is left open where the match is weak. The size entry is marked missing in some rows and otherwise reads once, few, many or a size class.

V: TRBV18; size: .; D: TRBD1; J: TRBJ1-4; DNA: TGTGCCAGCTCACCCAATACAGGGGGTGGCGAAAAACTGTTTTTT; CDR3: CASSPNTGGGEKLFF
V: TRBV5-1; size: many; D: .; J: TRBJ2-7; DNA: TGCGCCAGCAGCTGGTCGGACGGCTCCTACGAGCAGTACTTC; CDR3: CASSWSDGSYEQYF
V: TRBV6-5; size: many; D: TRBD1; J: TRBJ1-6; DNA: TGTGCCAGCAGTTTGGGACAGGCCAGACCTAATTCACCCCTCCACTTT; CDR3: CASSLGQARPNSPLHF
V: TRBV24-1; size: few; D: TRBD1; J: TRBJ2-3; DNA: TGTGCCACCGCGGGACAGGGGTTAGGCACAGATACGCAGTATTTT; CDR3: CATAGQGLGTDTQYF
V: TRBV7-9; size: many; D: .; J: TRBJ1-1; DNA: TGTGCCAGCAGCCGTGGGGACACTGAAGCTTTCTTT; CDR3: CASSRGDTEAFF
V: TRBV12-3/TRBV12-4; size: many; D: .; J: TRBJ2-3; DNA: TGTGCCAGCAGTCTGAATGCAGATACGCAGTATTTT; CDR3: CASSLNADTQYF
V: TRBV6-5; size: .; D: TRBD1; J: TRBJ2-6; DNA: TGTGCCAGCAGTTCCACAGGGGCCTCTGGGGCCAACGTCCTGACTTTC; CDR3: CASSSTGASGANVLTF
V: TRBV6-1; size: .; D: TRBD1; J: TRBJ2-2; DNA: TGTGCCAGCAGAGAGGGGACAGCGAACACCGGGGAGCTGTTTTTT; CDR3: CASREGTANTGELFF
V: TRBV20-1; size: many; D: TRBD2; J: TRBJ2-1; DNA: TGCAGTGCCCCGGGATCAGCGGGAGGTAATGAGCAGTTCTTC; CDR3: CSAPGSAGGNEQFF
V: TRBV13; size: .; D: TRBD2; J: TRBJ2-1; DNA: TGTGCCAGCAGCTCTAGGACTAGCGGGAGGGAGCAGTTCTTC; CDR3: CASSSRTSGREQFF
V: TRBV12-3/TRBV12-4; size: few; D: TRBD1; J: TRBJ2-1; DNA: TGTGCCAGCAGTTTATGGGGGTGGGACAGAGCCTACAATGAGCAGTTCTTC; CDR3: CASSLWGWDRAYNEQFF
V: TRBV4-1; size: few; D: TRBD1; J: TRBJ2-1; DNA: TGCGCCAGCAGCCAAGTCCCAGGGACAGGGGATGAGCAGTTCTTC; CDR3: CASSQVPGTGDEQFF
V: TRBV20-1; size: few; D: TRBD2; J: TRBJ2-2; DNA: TGCAGTGCTAGGCTGGGGGGGATAGTCGCCGGGGAGCTGTTTTTT; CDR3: CSARLGGIVAGELFF
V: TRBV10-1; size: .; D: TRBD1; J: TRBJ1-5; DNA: TGCGCCAGCAGCAAAAACAGGGGAGGCTCGGCCCAGCATTTT; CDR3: CASSKNRGGSAQHF